Sequencing of this T cell receptor (beta chain) was carried out in a study of siplizumab effects on memory and regulatory T cells (dated by TCRdb to about 2019). General notes on the study: The study looked at the effect of siplizumab, an anti-CD2 antibody, on alloreactive T-cell subsets in allogeneic mixed lymphocyte reactions made from human PBMCs. Study-level results and caveats: Roughly 80-97% of proliferating CD4+ or CD8+ clones could not be assigned a naive or memory phenotype. Among mappable alloreactive CD4+ clones, an average Treg-derived fraction of approximately 73% was observed with siplizumab, compared with about 25% in control reactions. The cumulative frequency of alloreactive sequences traceable to unstimulated CD4+ memory T cells was significantly reduced by siplizumab. Greater diversity appeared to be present in unstimulated naive T cells than in memory T cells, and a substantial contribution to the alloresponse seemed to be made by naive cells. Because sequences below about 10^-5 frequency were poorly captured, only a minor fraction of alloreactive clones could be mapped to unstimulated subsets. The suppressive function of proliferating Tregs from siplizumab cultures was not functionally confirmed.

Reading from cysteine to phenylalanine, the CDR3 counts 16 amino acids. The kept DNA is CDR3 alone, 48 bases in frame from the first base. The germline V gene encodes CDR1 MDHEN and CDR2 SYDVKM. V is trimmed back by 6 bases and J by 2 bases, and the junction contains 9 bases that no gene match accounts for. In addition, sequencing in three donor pairs included unstimulated CD8+ effector memory subsets alongside CD4+ naive, CD8+ naive, CD8+ TEMRA and CD4+ memory subsets. TCRbeta CDR3 sequencing was performed on sorted unstimulated T cells and on proliferating T cells recovered from mixed lymphocyte reactions. Fresh whole blood from nine to ten HLA-typed healthy donors was used as the source from which PBMCs were isolated. Receptor libraries were prepared by the immunoSEQ multiplex PCR assay. The deep sequencing platform assayed around 94,000 TCR templates per sample. Genomic DNA extracted from sorted T cells was used for TCRbeta CDR3 sequencing. The original pipeline was this. Clonal analysis of TCRbeta CDR3 data was done in the R programming language. Comparing unstimulated samples against CFSE-low samples taken after the reaction was how alloreactive CD4+ and CD8+ clones were defined. By matching sequences to the repertoires of sorted unstimulated Treg and non-Treg cells, each alloreactive CD4+ clone was assigned a regulatory or non-regulatory origin. As stored in TCRdb, this immuneACCESS dataset retains in-frame rearrangements with V and J assigned. A fraction of the clones does not appear; measured against another copy, unresolved V genes explain less than half of the discrepancy, and the remainder lacks a known reason. V, J and clone size are those of that table, while D and trimming were read from the DNA. For this sample the table gives roughly 26,000 clones, of which roughly 88% were detected only once. The top ten clonotypes cover around 23% of the sample.

As regards this clone: Its binding antigen is unknown. Per-nucleotide qualities are absent, and no much larger clonotype sits a single base away.

The chain is assembled from TRBV28 and TRBJ2-7, with 11 central nucleotides matching TRBD2. This TCR derives from a human donor in good health. The sequencing sample was made of memory CD4+ T cells sorted from blood. What the cell subset or site label conveys for this sample: unstimulated CD4+ memory T cells. The CDR3 has the sequence CASRKLTSGITYEQYF. Here is the DNA: TGTGCCAGCAGGAAACTGACTAGCGGGATAACCTACGAGCAGTACTTC.